The 20 T cell receptor beta chains in this list originate from one sample, sequenced in a study of cytomegalovirus exposure and HLA in healthy donors. A multiplex PCR was run with 60 Vbeta primers and 13 Jbeta primers. The table came from immunoSEQ multiplex PCR; TCRdb's copy has only in-frame clones and leaves some out. The data contain around 150,000 clones, roughly 70% of them singletons. The sequencing input was PBMCs. These TCRs come from a human donor in good health.

The chain combines TRBV19 with TRBJ2-7; 11 bases are shared with TRBD2. Germline CDR1 and CDR2: LNHDA and SQIVND (reference sequence). The CDR3 is 15 residues long. Germline trimming cut 4 bases from V and 0 bases from J; bases unmatched to any gene: 2. The CDR3 DNA is TGTGCCAGTAGTACGGGACTAGCGGACTCCTACGAGCAGTACTTC. Its translation is CASSTGLADSYEQYF.

The J gene is TRBJ1-4, the V gene TRBV6-5; a weak D match, TRBD1 (6 bases). CDR3 length equals 14 residues. Trimming took off 7 bases at V and 3 bases at J, with 12 bases between the two ends. Per the germline V gene, CDR1 is MNHEY and CDR2 is SVGAGI. In DNA, the CDR3 is TGTGCCAGCAAGGGAACAGGGTCTAATGAAAAACTGTTTTTT. It codes for CASKGTGSNEKLFF.

Only a few counts were recorded for this clone. The gene calls are TRBV5-1 and TRBJ2-5; possibly TRBD1 for D (7 bases). The CDR3 extends over 12 amino acids. The germline gives CDR1 SGHRS, CDR2 YFSETQ. The V and J ends lost 0 bases and 9 bases respectively, with 9 bases between them. The CDR3 protein is CASSLGGTAQYF. The CDR3 DNA is TGCGCCAGCAGCTTGGGCGGGACAGCCCAGTACTTC.

The rearrangement links TRBV5-1 to TRBJ2-3; TRBD2 matches 12 bases. The CDR3 is 17 amino acids. Trimming at V came to 0 bases and at J to 2 bases, leaving 4 bases not matched to a gene. Germline-derived CDR1 and CDR2 are SGHRS and YFSETQ. The CDR3 is CASSLVSSGRVTDTQYF. The CDR3, as DNA: TGCGCCAGCAGCTTGGTCTCTAGCGGGAGGGTCACAGATACGCAGTATTTT. The whole variable domain, remainder taken from reference TRBV5-1 and TRBJ2-3, is KAGVTQTPRYLIKTRGQQVTLSCSPISGHRSVSWYQQTPGQGLQFLFEYFSETQRNKGNFPGRFSGRQFSNSRSEMNVSTLELGDSALYLCASSLVSSGRVTDTQYFGPGTRLTVL.

This chain uses TRBV27 with TRBJ1-2, with 8 nucleotides matching TRBD1. This CDR3 is 14 amino acids long. The germline CDR1 and CDR2 sequences are MNHEY and SMNVEV (reference sequence). Trimming cost V 5 bases and J 2 bases; bases outside gene matches: 4. In DNA, the CDR3 is TGTGCCAGCAGTCCCAGGGGGCGGAACTATGGCTACACCTTC. It translates to CASSPRGRNYGYTF.

A few counts support this clone. V is TRBV28 and J is TRBJ2-7; weak D call: TRBD2 (5 bases). Trimming took off 2 bases at V and 0 bases at J, with 11 bases between the two ends. Looked up from germline, CDR1 is MDHEN and CDR2 is SYDVKM. The CDR3 totals 15 residues. In DNA form, the CDR3 reads TGTGCCAGCAGTTTAGGCGGGTCGAGCTCCTACGAGCAGTACTTC. It encodes CASSLGGSSSYEQYF.

This clone was observed a handful of times. The chain combines TRBV18 with TRBJ2-2; maybe TRBD1 (5 bases). The germline CDR1 and CDR2 sequences are KGHSH and LQKENI. V was trimmed by 6 bases and J by 2 bases, leaving 7 bases between them. The CDR3 has 13 amino acids. CDR3 DNA: TGTGCCAGCTCCCAGGGAAACACCGGGGAGCTGTTTTTT. It encodes CASSQGNTGELFF.

The V and J genes are TRBV2 and TRBJ2-1; 10 bases match TRBD2. CDR3 length equals 14 residues. Germline CDR1 is SNHLY and CDR2 is FYNNEI. V dropped 4 bases and J dropped 7; count of bases not matched to a gene: 4. CDR3 nucleotides: TGTGCCAGCAGTGGGGCTAGCGGGAGAAATGAGCAGTTCTTC. The encoded protein is CASSGASGRNEQFF. Supplemented by reference TRBV2 and TRBJ2-1, the full variable domain reads EPEVTQTPSHQVTQMGQEVILRCVPISNHLYFYWYRQILGQKVEFLVSFYNNEISEKSEIFDDQFSVERPDGSNFTLKIRSTKLEDSAMYFCASSGASGRNEQFFGPGTRLTVL.

This clone has a handful of counts. The chain couples TRBV12-5 to TRBJ2-3; TRBD2 matches 8 bases. The CDR3 runs to 16 residues. CDR1 is LGHNT and CDR2 is FRNRAP in the germline V gene. The ends lost 1 base at V and 4 bases at J; junction bases unmatched: 7. CDR3 in amino acids: CASGLDTSGWADTQYF. The CDR3 DNA sequence: TGTGCTAGTGGTTTGGACACTAGCGGTTGGGCAGATACGCAGTATTTT.

The chain carries TRBV5-6 and TRBJ1-2; TRBD1 agrees at 8 bases. Germline CDR1 and CDR2: SGHDT and YYEEEE. The junction had 7 bases not matched to a gene; V was cut back by 3 bases and J by 0 bases. CDR3 length equals 16 residues. CDR3 bases: TGTGCCAGCAGCTCCCTGGGACAGGTCGCTAACTATGGCTACACCTTC. It translates to CASSSLGQVANYGYTF.

The chain uses TRBV28 and TRBJ2-3; 12 bases fit TRBD2. Germline V CDR1 and CDR2: MDHEN, SYDVKM. This CDR3 region has 16 residues. With V trimmed by 5 bases and J by 3 bases, 6 bases remained unmatched. In nucleotides, the CDR3 is TGTGCCAGCAGTGGTCACGGACTAGCGGGAACAGATACGCAGTATTTT. This sequence encodes CASSGHGLAGTDTQYF.

The genes are TRBV7-8 and TRBJ2-5; D might be TRBD1 (6 bases). The ends were cut back, 1 base at V and 5 bases at J, with 11 bases in the middle. The germline CDR1 and CDR2 sequences are SGHVS and FQNEAQ. This CDR3 has 14 residues. The CDR3 region has the DNA TGTGCCAGCAGCTTAGGCCCAACAGGGGAGACCCAGTACTTC. It translates to CASSLGPTGETQYF.

This clone has a handful of counts. The junction differs from germline at one of its ends, possibly a read error. The V and J genes are TRBV6-5 and TRBJ2-1; 7 bases are shared with TRBD2. From germline, CDR1 is MNHEY and CDR2 SVGAGI. This CDR3 contains 15 residues. CDR3 DNA: TGTGCCAGCAGTTACTCGACTAGCCCATACACTGAGCAGTTCTTC. Amino acid sequence: CASSYSTSPYTEQFF.

In its sample, this clone was seen a few times. V and J are TRBV7-9 and TRBJ2-7, with 9 bases fitting TRBD2. Germline trimming cut 5 bases from V and 2 bases from J; bases unmatched to any gene: 10. The germline gives CDR1 SEHNR, CDR2 FQNEAQ (reference sequence). This CDR3 contains 16 residues. CDR3 in amino acids: CASSPPLREGPYEQYF. The CDR3 bases are TGTGCCAGCAGCCCCCCGTTGCGGGAGGGCCCCTACGAGCAGTACTTC.

The rearrangement joins TRBV10-3 to TRBJ2-1; the match to TRBD1 covers 9 bases. After removal of 0 bases from V and 6 bases from J, the junction contained 9 bases not matched to a gene. This CDR3 is 17 amino acids long. CDR1 ENHRY and CDR2 SYGVKD come from the germline V gene. The CDR3 DNA reads TGTGCCATCAGTGAGTCAACCGGGACAGGGACTCGCAATGAGCAGTTCTTC. Residues: CAISESTGTGTRNEQFF.

The V call is TRBV6-5, the J call TRBJ2-7; 7 bases are a match to TRBD2. This CDR3 spans 11 amino acids. CDR1 and CDR2 from the germline V gene are MNHEY and SVGAGI. After removal of 10 bases from V and 3 bases from J, the junction contained 3 bases not matched to a gene. This CDR3 is CATRDYYEQYF. The CDR3 bases are TGTGCCACCCGGGACTACTACGAGCAGTACTTC.

The rearrangement links TRBV20-1 to TRBJ2-7; D is possibly TRBD2 (6 bases). The CDR3 length is 8 residues. Germline lookup yields CDR1 DFQATT and CDR2 SNEGSKA (reference sequence). CDR3: CSAGEQYF. The CDR3 coding sequence is TGCAGCGCGGGGGAGCAGTACTTC.

The J gene is TRBJ2-7, the V gene TRBV7-9, with TRBD1 identical over 11 bases. J was trimmed by 5 bases and V by 4 bases; bases with no gene match: 7. The CDR3 has 15 amino acids. Germline CDR1 and CDR2: SEHNR and FQNEAQ (reference sequence). This chain's CDR3 is CASSSPGQGVHEQYF. Written as DNA, the CDR3 is TGTGCCAGCAGCTCACCGGGACAGGGGGTTCACGAGCAGTACTTC.

The rearrangement uses TRBV12-1 and TRBJ2-7; the D call TRBD1 from the table was never checked on the DNA. TRBV12-1 is assigned pseudogene status. This CDR3 is built from 14 residues. This CDR3 reads CASSFVDRAYEQYF. As DNA, the CDR3 is TGTGCCAGCAGCTTTGTGGACAGAGCCTACGAGCAGTACTTC.

The chain recombines TRBV4-3 with TRBJ2-5, with 8 bases that match TRBD1. The CDR3 is made up of 16 amino acids. Germline CDR1 LGHNA, CDR2 YSLEER. Trimming at V came to 0 bases and at J to 6 bases, leaving 9 bases not matched to a gene. Here the CDR3 reads CASSQDFRTGIKTQYF. In DNA, the CDR3 is TGCGCCAGCAGCCAAGATTTCCGGACAGGGATAAAGACCCAGTACTTC.